The entry that follows covers one T cell receptor (beta chain) sequence. The germline V gene has CDR1 MNHNY and CDR2 SVGAGI (reference sequence). V lost 2 bases and J lost 8, with 6 bases in between. The CDR3 is 12 amino acids. This entry comes from a study of chronic HIV infection and antiretroviral therapy. TCRdb analysed the 5' RACE reads with MiXCR anew, one entry per CDR3 protein. The table records 40,000 to 60,000 distinct CDR3 sequences, about 20% of them present only once. Sequencing was done on a sample of peripheral blood. The rearrangement links TRBV6-6 to TRBJ1-4; D remains unclear. The source of this sequence is an adult who had HIV and had not received antiretroviral therapy, or was an uninfected healthy control (not recorded which). The chain's CDR3 is CASSYVEEKLFF. In DNA, the CDR3 is TGTGCCAGCAGTTACGTAGAAGAAAAACTGTTTTTT.